Below, 16 T cell receptor beta chains from the same sample are listed, as sequenced in a study of identical twins. From the 5' RACE reads, TCRdb called clonotypes with MiXCR, one entry per CDR3 protein. The sample has around 1.7 million distinct CDR3 sequences, 32% seen once. The sample taken for sequencing was cord blood. The receptors were gathered from a newborn girl in good health.

The rearrangement joins TRBV6-5 to TRBJ2-5, with D perhaps TRBD2 (5 bases). The CDR3 runs 15 residues. V was pared by 5 bases and J by 5 bases, with 18 bases between. The germline CDR1 and CDR2 sequences are MNHEY and SVGAGI. This CDR3 reads CASSPLGSSRETQYF. The CDR3 DNA is TGTGCCAGCAGTCCACTGGGGAGTTCGAGGGAGACCCAGTACTTC.

The rearrangement joins TRBV2 to TRBJ2-1; 7 positions agree with TRBD2. CDR1 is SNHLY, CDR2 FYNNEI, per germline. V gave up 2 bases and J gave up 4 bases; unmatched junction bases: 14. There are 18 residues in the CDR3. The CDR3 coding sequence is TGTGCCAGCAGTGAATTACTCTGGCGGGGGAACGGGTACAATGAGCAGTTCTTC. Translated: CASSELLWRGNGYNEQFF.

The genes are TRBV20-1 and TRBJ2-5; TRBD1 or TRBD2 may be the D gene (5 bases each). The CDR3 is 14 residues long. Germline V gene sequence: CDR1 DFQATT, CDR2 SNEGSKA (reference sequence). Trimming left V 7 bases short and J 0 bases short, with 15 bases between. CDR3 nucleotides: TGCAGTGGGGGGTCAGGAGTGTACCAAGAGACCCAGTACTTC. Amino acids: CSGGSGVYQETQYF.

This clonotype was counted only a few times. The chain recombines TRBV12-3 or TRBV12-4 with TRBJ2-7; 9 bases agree with TRBD1. After removal of 3 bases from V and 3 bases from J, the junction contained 6 bases not matched to a gene. The CDR3 sequence is 15 residues long. Written as DNA, the CDR3 is TGTGCCAGCAGTTTTAATCTGGGACAGGGCTACGAGCAGTACTTC. The encoded protein is CASSFNLGQGYEQYF.

V and J are TRBV5-1 and TRBJ2-3, with D perhaps matching TRBD1 (6 bases). The CDR3 length is 17 residues. Trimming took 0 bases from V and 1 from J, leaving 15 bases between them. In germline, CDR1 is SGHRS, CDR2 YFSETQ. CDR3 protein: CASSLALTGGGTDTQYF. The CDR3 bases are TGCGCCAGCAGCTTGGCCCTGACAGGTGGGGGCACAGATACGCAGTATTTT. The variable domain in full, with the rest retrieved from reference TRBV5-1 and TRBJ2-3, is KAGVTQTPRYLIKTRGQQVTLSCSPISGHRSVSWYQQTPGQGLQFLFEYFSETQRNKGNFPGRFSGRQFSNSRSEMNVSTLELGDSALYLCASSLALTGGGTDTQYFGPGTRLTVL.

As for this clonotype: One end of the junction is discordant with germline, which a read error may explain. This chain links TRBV6-5 with TRBJ2-3, with a possible D match to TRBD1 (6 bases). Germline loops: CDR1 MNHEY, CDR2 SVGAGI. This CDR3 spans 16 amino acids. The DNA of the CDR3 is TGCGCCAGCAGCCAAGAAGGGGGAGAAAGCACAGATACGCAGTATTTT. This encodes CASSQEGGESTDTQYF.

The chain employs TRBV24-1 and TRBJ2-2; a weak D match, TRBD2 (6 bases). This CDR3 is 15 amino acids long. The ends were cut back, 3 bases at V and 6 bases at J, with 13 bases in the middle. The germline V gene has CDR1 KGHDR and CDR2 SFDVKD. The CDR3 sequence: CATSDLRERAGELFF. In DNA form, the CDR3 reads TGTGCCACCAGTGATCTCCGGGAGCGGGCCGGGGAGCTGTTTTTT.

This clonotype was seen a few times. The chain recombines TRBV2 with TRBJ1-1, with no clear D. V lost 3 bases and J 2 bases, leaving 7 bases between the germline ends. Germline V gene data show CDR1 as SNHLY and CDR2 as FYNNEI. The CDR3 runs 13 residues. The CDR3 DNA reads as TGTGCCAGCAGTGAGGGGAGTAACACTGAAGCTTTCTTT. Amino acid sequence: CASSEGSNTEAFF.

J is TRBJ2-5 and V is TRBV4-2, with a weak D call TRBD1 (5 bases). V was pared by 0 bases and J by 11 bases, with 19 bases between. In germline, CDR1 is LGHNA, CDR2 YNFKEQ. This CDR3 is built from 15 residues. CDR3 residues: CASSQDRLLDNEQYF. The CDR3 DNA follows: TGTGCCAGCAGCCAAGATCGACTGTTGGACAATGAGCAGTACTTC.

This clonotype came up a few times. The genes are TRBV20-1 and TRBJ1-6; the match to TRBD1 covers 7 bases. With V trimmed by 1 base and J by 7 bases, 13 bases remained unmatched. This CDR3 region has 17 residues. The germline V gene has CDR1 DFQATT and CDR2 SNEGSKA (reference sequence). Here the CDR3 reads CSARARNRGLLNSPLHF. CDR3 DNA: TGCAGTGCTAGAGCGAGGAACAGGGGACTCCTAAATTCACCCCTCCACTTT.

V and J are TRBV28 and TRBJ2-5; D assignment may be TRBD1 or TRBD2 (5 bases each). The germline V and J ends were trimmed by 1 base and 11 bases, with 26 bases remaining between them. The CDR3 runs to 17 residues. Germline CDR1 and CDR2: MDHEN and SYDVKM. The CDR3 DNA reads TGTGCCAGCAGTTTATTGGTTGGGACCCGAGCGTTCAATGAGCAGTACTTC. Its translation: CASSLLVGTRAFNEQYF.

This sequence joins TRBV20-1 and TRBJ2-2, with TRBD1 matching over 8 bases. Germline loops: CDR1 DFQATT, CDR2 SNEGSKA (reference sequence). V gave up 4 bases and J gave up 9 bases; unmatched junction bases: 10. The CDR3 loop spans 14 amino acids. CDR3 nucleotides: TGCAGTGCTACGGACAGGGAGATATACTGGGAGCTGTTTTTT. Encoded protein: CSATDREIYWELFF.

In this sample, this clonotype turned up a few times. The CDR3 region is CSARTGYGGHEKLFF. The CDR3 DNA sequence: TGCAGTGCCAGGACAGGATATGGAGGACACGAAAAACTGTTTTTT. The rearrangement uses TRBV20-1 and TRBJ1-4; 7 bases fit TRBD1. The CDR3 consists of 15 residues. The ends lost 6 bases at V and 8 bases at J; junction bases unmatched: 15. Germline V gives CDR1 DFQATT, CDR2 SNEGSKA (reference sequence).

The table lists this clonotype with a few counts. The V gene is TRBV15, the J gene TRBJ1-4; tentatively, D is TRBD1 (5 bases). There are 13 residues in the CDR3. The germline V gene encodes CDR1 LNHNV and CDR2 YYDKDF (reference sequence). The V end was cut by 2 bases, the J end by 4 bases, with 5 bases between. The CDR3 bases are TGTGCCACCAGCAGACAGGGTAATGAAAAACTGTTTTTT. Protein product: CATSRQGNEKLFF.

Only one count was recorded for this clonotype. The chain joins TRBV5-1 to TRBJ2-7, with D possibly TRBD2 on 6 matching bases. Germline V gene data show CDR1 as SGHRS and CDR2 as YFSETQ. The V end was cut by 3 bases, the J end by 4 bases, with 17 bases between. This CDR3 contains 15 residues. DNA for the CDR3: TGCGCCAGCAGCTCAGCTGGAGGGGCGGAATACGAGCAGTACTTC. It codes for CASSSAGGAEYEQYF.

The chain carries TRBV19 and TRBJ1-1, with TRBD1 matching over 7 bases. The germline V gene encodes CDR1 LNHDA and CDR2 SQIVND (reference sequence). V dropped 2 bases and J dropped 0; count of bases not matched to a gene: 9. The CDR3 is 17 amino acids. CDR3 sequence: CASSIYRGPPMNTEAFF. CDR3 coding DNA: TGTGCCAGTAGTATATACAGGGGACCTCCCATGAACACTGAAGCTTTCTTT.